A single sample gave rise to the 19 T cell receptor beta chains below, sequenced in a study of cytomegalovirus exposure and HLA in healthy donors. Researchers ran the PCR with 60 Vbeta and 13 Jbeta primers. Assay: immunoSEQ multiplex PCR; the TCRdb copy retains only in-frame clones and omits some. The sample shows 200,000 to 250,000 clones, approximately 82% of them seen only once. Sequencing was done on a sample of PBMCs. These receptors were collected from a man aged 18 to 30 in good health and CMV-seronegative.

The chain carries TRBV7-3 and TRBJ1-1; D gene ambiguous. V was clipped by 2 bases and J by 4 bases, with 5 bases between them. Germline CDR1 reads SGHTA; CDR2 reads FQGTGA. The CDR3 has 12 residues. CDR3 in amino acids: CASSLGPTEAFF. As DNA, the CDR3 is TGTGCCAGCAGCTTAGGGCCCACTGAAGCTTTCTTT. The entire variable domain, with the rest obtained from reference TRBV7-3 and TRBJ1-1, is as follows: GAGVSQTPSNKVTEKGKYVELRCDPISGHTALYWYRQSLGQGPEFLIYFQGTGAADDSGLPNDRFFAVRPEGSVSTLKIQRTERGDSAVYLCASSLGPTEAFFGQGTRLTVV.

This rearrangement joins TRBV18 to TRBJ2-3, with 7 bases lining up with TRBD1. Germline trimming cut 4 bases from V and 5 bases from J; bases unmatched to any gene: 9. Per the germline V gene, CDR1 is KGHSH and CDR2 is LQKENI. The CDR3 consists of 15 residues. The CDR3 bases are TGTGCCAGCTCACTTGGACAGGCTTCTCAAGATACGCAGTATTTT. This encodes CASSLGQASQDTQYF.

This clone came up once. This chain joins TRBV6-1 and TRBJ1-5, with D perhaps TRBD1 (6 bases). The CDR3 loop spans 16 amino acids. Per germline, CDR1 MNHNS and CDR2 SASEGT. With 4 bases removed from V and 5 bases from J, the gap between germline ends came to 18 bases. CDR3 loop: CASSVGIYRVDQPQHF. DNA of the CDR3: TGTGCCAGCAGTGTGGGCATCTACAGGGTCGATCAGCCCCAGCATTTT.

V is TRBV6-6 and J is TRBJ1-4, with 8 bases matching TRBD1. V shed 2 bases and J 6 bases; nucleotides not matched to a gene: 5. Germline V gene data show CDR1 as MNHNY and CDR2 as SVGAGI (reference sequence). The CDR3 length is 15 residues. The CDR3 DNA reads as TGTGCCAGCAGTTACACGACAGGGGAACATGAAAAACTGTTTTTT. Protein sequence: CASSYTTGEHEKLFF.

The chain has TRBV5-5 and TRBJ2-3; 8 positions match TRBD2. The CDR3 extends over 14 amino acids. After removal of 4 bases from V and 6 bases from J, the junction contained 7 bases not matched to a gene. Looked up from germline, CDR1 is SGHKS and CDR2 is YYEKEE (reference sequence). This CDR3 reads CASSLRTSIDTQYF. The DNA of the CDR3 is TGTGCCAGCAGCCTGCGGACTAGCATCGATACGCAGTATTTT. The full variable domain, with the rest looked up from reference TRBV5-5 and TRBJ2-3, is DAGVTQSPTHLIKTRGQQVTLRCSPISGHKSVSWYQQVLGQGPQFIFQYYEKEERGRGNFPDRFSARQFPNYSSELNVNALLLGDSALYLCASSLRTSIDTQYFGPGTRLTVL.

This chain connects TRBV5-1 to TRBJ2-2; TRBD1 is a possible D gene (6 bases). Germline V gives CDR1 SGHRS, CDR2 YFSETQ. The ends were cut back, 4 bases at V and 6 bases at J, with 19 bases in the middle. The CDR3 is 16 residues long. CDR3 bases: TGCGCCAGCAGCCTAGGGACACCGAACGCCCCCGGGGAGCTGTTTTTT. It yields the protein CASSLGTPNAPGELFF.

This clone appeared a single time. The chain couples TRBV11-1 to TRBJ2-5, with D unclear. The CDR3 consists of 15 residues. Trimming pared 1 base from V and 1 base from J, leaving 10 bases between. Germline lookup yields CDR1 SGHAT and CDR2 FQDESV (reference sequence). Written as DNA, the CDR3 is TGTGCCAGCAGCTTAGGCCGAGGCAGCCAAGAGACCCAGTACTTC. Its translation is CASSLGRGSQETQYF.

The chain employs TRBV7-2 and TRBJ1-2; TRBD1 aligns across 8 bases. CDR3 size: 13 residues. V was pared by 5 bases and J by 8 bases, with 7 bases of the junction left unmatched. From germline, CDR1 is SGHTA and CDR2 FQGNSA. The CDR3 DNA is TGTGCCAGCAGCCAGAGGACAGGGCAAGGCTACACCTTC. This sequence encodes CASSQRTGQGYTF. Full variable domain (outside the CDR3, taken from reference TRBV7-2 and TRBJ1-2): GAGVSQSPSNKVTEKGKDVELRCDPISGHTALYWYRQSLGQGLEFLIYFQGNSAPDKSGLPSDRFSAERTGGSVSTLTIQRTQQEDSAVYLCASSQRTGQGYTFGSGTRLTVV.

In DNA form, the CDR3 reads TGTGCCAGCAGCGTAGCCGGGACAGGTGAAAAACTGTTTTTT. Translation: CASSVAGTGEKLFF. This sequence joins TRBV9 and TRBJ1-4, with 8 bases fitting TRBD1. Per germline, CDR1 SGDLS and CDR2 YYNGEE. The CDR3 extends over 14 amino acids. V lost 0 bases and J lost 7; bases outside the gene matches: 2.

About this clone: Other DNA sequences of this sample code for an identical CDR3. V is TRBV5-1 and J is TRBJ2-7, with 9 bases matching TRBD1. Germline V gene lookup returns CDR1 SGHRS and CDR2 YFSETQ. Germline trimming cut 4 bases from V and 3 bases from J; bases unmatched to any gene: 11. The CDR3 totals 16 residues. This chain's CDR3 is CASSTARQGVNYEQYF. In DNA form, the CDR3 reads TGCGCCAGCAGCACCGCCCGACAGGGGGTGAACTACGAGCAGTACTTC. The full variable domain, its missing parts supplied by reference TRBV5-1 and TRBJ2-7, is KAGVTQTPRYLIKTRGQQVTLSCSPISGHRSVSWYQQTPGQGLQFLFEYFSETQRNKGNFPGRFSGRQFSNSRSEMNVSTLELGDSALYLCASSTARQGVNYEQYFGPGTRLTVT.

This chain uses TRBV13 with TRBJ1-4; perhaps TRBD1 as D (6 bases). With 4 bases removed from V and 8 bases from J, the gap between germline ends came to 20 bases. This CDR3 has 16 residues. Germline CDR1 PRHDT, CDR2 FYEKMQ (reference sequence). CDR3 region: CASSSSGRGHVEKLFF. CDR3 coding DNA: TGTGCCAGCAGCTCCTCAGGGAGGGGACATGTCGAAAAACTGTTTTTT.

This clone was observed a few times. V gene TRBV5-1 combines with J gene TRBJ2-7, with D perhaps matching TRBD2 (5 bases). The CDR3 length is 14 residues. The germline V and J ends were trimmed by 0 bases and 2 bases, with 9 bases remaining between them. Germline values: CDR1 SGHRS, CDR2 YFSETQ. The CDR3 nucleotides are TGCGCCAGCAGCTTGGATGGACTTGCCTACGAGCAGTACTTC. This codes for CASSLDGLAYEQYF.

This rearrangement joins TRBV9 to TRBJ2-3; D remains ambiguous. This CDR3 comprises 14 residues. Per germline, CDR1 SGDLS and CDR2 YYNGEE. V lost 4 bases to trimming and J lost 5 bases, with 14 bases between them. The CDR3 loop reads CASSPFLALDTQYF. The CDR3 DNA sequence: TGTGCCAGCAGCCCTTTTTTGGCTTTAGATACGCAGTATTTT.

The gene calls are TRBV5-1 and TRBJ2-1, with 8 bases that match TRBD2. Trimming removed 0 bases from V and 6 bases from J; junction bases left unmatched: 2. The germline gives CDR1 SGHRS, CDR2 YFSETQ. The CDR3 contains 14 residues. CDR3 nucleotides: TGCGCCAGCAGCTTGGGGGGGACTAGCAATGAGCAGTTCTTC. It specifies CASSLGGTSNEQFF.

The rearrangement joins TRBV28 to TRBJ1-2, with D possibly being TRBD1 (6 bases). Germline CDR1 and CDR2: MDHEN and SYDVKM. The CDR3 spans 17 residues. The V end was cut by 7 bases, the J end by 4 bases, with 25 bases between. CDR3 amino acids: CASKEGQPFPPLYGYTF. In DNA, the CDR3 is TGTGCCAGCAAGGAAGGACAGCCTTTCCCCCCCCTCTATGGCTACACCTTC.

To note about this clone: The DNA is omitted, as the CDR3 cannot be located on it reliably, and the CDR3 follows TCRdb's listing. The chain combines TRBV21-1 with TRBJ2-7; the table names TRBD1, a call not compared with the DNA. TRBV21-1 is noted as a pseudogene. A total of 12 residues make up the CDR3, ends included. The CDR3 sequence is CVVGQGANEQYF.

J is TRBJ1-1 and V is TRBV5-4; D possibly corresponds to TRBD1 (5 bases). V was trimmed by 2 bases and J by 1 base, leaving 9 bases between them. CDR3 length equals 14 residues. The germline V gene has CDR1 SGHNT and CDR2 YYREEE (reference sequence). DNA for the CDR3: TGTGCCAGCAGCTTCCGGAGGGGGAACACTGAAGCTTTCTTT. Encoded protein: CASSFRRGNTEAFF. The full variable domain, completed using reference TRBV5-4 and TRBJ1-1, is ETGVTQSPTHLIKTRGQQVTLRCSSQSGHNTVSWYQQALGQGPQFIFQYYREEENGRGNFPPRFSGLQFPNYSSELNVNALELDDSALYLCASSFRRGNTEAFFGQGTRLTVV.

V is TRBV6-5 and J is TRBJ2-7, with a weak D call TRBD2 (5 bases). This CDR3 has 13 residues. V shed 0 bases and J shed 3 bases, with 6 bases lying between them. Germline values: CDR1 MNHEY, CDR2 SVGAGI. Here the CDR3 DNA reads TGTGCCAGCAGTTACTCAGACTACTACGAGCAGTACTTC. Amino acid sequence: CASSYSDYYEQYF.

About this clone itself: The junction does not match germline at one end; this may be a read error. This chain connects TRBV7-9 to TRBJ2-4; 8 bases agree with TRBD1. Germline V gives CDR1 SEHNR, CDR2 FQNEAQ (reference sequence). The CDR3 covers 17 residues. Here the CDR3 reads CSSSLSLGQGGPNIQYF. The CDR3 bases are TGTTCCAGCAGCTTATCCCTCGGACAGGGCGGCCCAAACATTCAGTACTTC. The full variable domain, in which reference TRBV7-9 and TRBJ2-4 provide the parts outside the CDR3, is DTGVSQNPRHKITKRGQNVTFRCDPISEHNRLYWYRQTLGQGPEFLTYFQNEAQLEKSRLLSDRFSAERPKGSFSTLEIQRTEQGDSAMYLCSSSLSLGQGGPNIQYFGAGTRLSVL.